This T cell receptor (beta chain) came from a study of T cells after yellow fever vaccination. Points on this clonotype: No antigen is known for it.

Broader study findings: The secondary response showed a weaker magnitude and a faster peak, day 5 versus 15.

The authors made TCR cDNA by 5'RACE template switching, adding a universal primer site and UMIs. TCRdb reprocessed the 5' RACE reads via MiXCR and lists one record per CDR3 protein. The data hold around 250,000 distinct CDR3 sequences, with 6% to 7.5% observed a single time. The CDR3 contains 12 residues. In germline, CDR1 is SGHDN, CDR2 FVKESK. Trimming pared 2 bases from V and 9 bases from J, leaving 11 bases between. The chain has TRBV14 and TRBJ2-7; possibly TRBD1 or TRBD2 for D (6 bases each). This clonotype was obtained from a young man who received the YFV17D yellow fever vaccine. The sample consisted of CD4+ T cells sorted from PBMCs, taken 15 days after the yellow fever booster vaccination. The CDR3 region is CASSQRGEVQYF. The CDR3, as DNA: TGTGCCAGCAGCCAAAGGGGGGAGGTGCAGTACTTC.